This T cell receptor beta chain was sequenced in a study of blood T cell repertoires in COVID-19. The V and J ends lost 5 bases and 9 bases, in that order; junction bases with no gene match: 7. The germline V gene encodes CDR1 MNHEY and CDR2 SVGEGT. This CDR3 contains 14 residues. Clones were sequenced by immunoSEQ multiplex PCR, and TCRdb holds only the in-frame ones, with some missing. The repertoire holds under 150,000 clones, with around nine tenths as singletons. The genes are TRBV6-2 or TRBV6-3 and TRBJ2-1; TRBD2 agrees at 10 bases. The sequenced sample consisted of peripheral blood. The receptor was isolated from a man in his forties or fifties with acute or convalescent COVID-19. CDR3 sequence: CASSASGRGPEQFF. CDR3 in DNA: TGTGCCAGCAGTGCTAGCGGGAGAGGGCCTGAGCAGTTCTTC.